The 2 T cell receptor beta chains below all came from one sample that was sequenced in a study of blood T cell repertoires in COVID-19. Sequencing used immunoSEQ multiplex PCR; TCRdb keeps in-frame clones, though not all of them. The sample records some 180,000 clones, roughly four fifths being singletons. The sequenced sample consisted of peripheral blood. The receptor source for this set is an elderly woman with COVID-19, enrolled during active disease.

V usage is TRBV10-3 and J usage is TRBJ2-2; 11 bases line up with TRBD1. Germline assignment: CDR1 ENHRY and CDR2 SYGVKD. With V trimmed by 5 bases and J by 4 bases, 6 bases remained unmatched. The CDR3 totals 16 residues. The CDR3 DNA is TGTGCCATCAGTATTGGACAGGGGGCGCGCACCGGGGAGCTGTTTTTT. Amino acids: CAISIGQGARTGELFF.

The chain links TRBV5-4 to TRBJ2-3; 10 positions agree with TRBD2. V shed 0 bases and J 2 bases; nucleotides not matched to a gene: 3. Germline values: CDR1 SGHNT, CDR2 YYREEE (reference sequence). The CDR3 is 16 amino acids. The CDR3 DNA reads as TGTGCCAGCAGCTTGGATACTAGCGGGGACACAGATACGCAGTATTTT. It translates to CASSLDTSGDTDTQYF.